What follows are 12 T cell receptor beta chains derived from one specimen sequenced in a study of blood T cells in healthy people across ages. Next came a second PCR, run for roughly 6 to 11 cycles, which used a sample-barcoded 5' primer along with a J-beta primer mix. One entry per CDR3 protein, called by TCRdb with MiXCR from the 5' RACE reads. The sample yields hundreds of thousands of distinct CDR3 sequences, about 55% seen once. What was sequenced was blood. All receptors come from a man aged 55 to 70 in good health.

This sequence joins TRBV7-3 and TRBJ2-7; D is unclear. The CDR3 is 13 amino acids. Deletions cut 2 bases from V and 5 bases from J, with 10 bases between. Germline V gene data show CDR1 as SGHTA and CDR2 as FQGTGA. CDR3 region: CASSLGLSHEQYF. In DNA form, the CDR3 reads TGTGCCAGCAGCTTAGGTCTGTCCCACGAGCAGTACTTC.

The chain carries TRBV7-2 and TRBJ2-4; D not resolved. With the DNA end fitting TRBJ2-7 better, the J assignment may be wrong. Germline V gene sequence: CDR1 SGHTA, CDR2 FQGNSA. This CDR3 spans 14 amino acids. This CDR3 reads CASSFGRSESEQYF. The CDR3 bases are TGTGCCAGCAGCTTCGGACGGTCGGAGAGCGAGCAGTACTTC.

This clonotype was seen only a few times. The V and J genes are TRBV7-6 and TRBJ1-5, with D tentatively TRBD1 (5 bases). This CDR3 contains 13 residues. CDR1 and CDR2 from the germline V gene are SGHVS and FNYEAQ. V was trimmed by 4 bases and J by 1 base, leaving 5 bases between them. For the CDR3, the DNA is TGTGCCAGCAGCTCAGGGAGCAATCAGCCCCAGCATTTT. Protein product: CASSSGSNQPQHF. Supplemented by reference TRBV7-6 and TRBJ1-5, the full variable domain reads GAGVSQSPRYKVTKRGQDVALRCDPISGHVSLYWYRQALGQGPEFLTYFNYEAQQDKSGLPNDRFSAERPEGSISTLTIQRTEQRDSAMYRCASSSGSNQPQHFGDGTRLSIL.

This clonotype was seen a handful of times. This chain uses TRBV27 with TRBJ2-1, with 12 bases fitting TRBD2. This CDR3 region has 17 residues. Trimming cost V 6 bases and J 7 bases; bases outside gene matches: 13. Germline V lookup: CDR1 MNHEY, CDR2 SMNVEV (reference sequence). CDR3 in DNA: TGTGCCAGCAGCCAAACTAGCGGGAGGACCCATACGAATGAGCAGTTCTTC. Translated, it gives CASSQTSGRTHTNEQFF.

The CDR3 spells CSAAGQGIEKLFF. The CDR3 bases are TGCAGCGCCGCGGGACAGGGGATTGAAAAACTGTTTTTT. V is TRBV29-1 and J is TRBJ1-4, with TRBD1 matching over 10 bases. The CDR3 loop spans 13 amino acids. V shed 7 bases and J 7 bases; nucleotides not matched to a gene: 6. Germline V gene lookup returns CDR1 SQVTM and CDR2 ANQGSEA.

In the case of this clonotype: A much larger clone is a single base away; this may be a read error. This chain connects TRBV27 to TRBJ2-3, with a tentative D call TRBD1 (5 bases). Germline assignment: CDR1 MNHEY and CDR2 SMNVEV (reference sequence). V was clipped by 4 bases and J by 2 bases, with 7 bases between them. The CDR3 is made up of 13 amino acids. For the CDR3, the DNA is TGTGCCAGCAGTTCCAGGGTCACAGATACGCAGTATTTT. Its translation is CASSSRVTDTQYF.

The chain combines TRBV15 with TRBJ2-2; D uncertain. There are 14 residues in the CDR3. Germline CDR1 LNHNV, CDR2 YYDKDF (reference sequence). Trimming removed 4 bases at V and 4 bases at J, with 10 bases between. In nucleotides, the CDR3 is TGTGCCACCAGCACAGCCCTTACCACCGGGGAGCTGTTTTTT. This translates into CATSTALTTGELFF.

This clonotype was seen ten or more times. This sequence joins TRBV4-3 and TRBJ1-6; no clear D. V lost 0 bases and J 10 bases, leaving 13 bases between the germline ends. Per the germline V gene, CDR1 is LGHNA and CDR2 is YSLEER. The CDR3 covers 15 residues. The CDR3 nucleotides read TGCGCCAGCAGCCAAGAATCGGGGTTGGGATCACCCCTCCACTTT. Its protein product is CASSQESGLGSPLHF.

This clonotype was seen only a few times. The rearrangement uses TRBV20-1 and TRBJ2-7, with 8 positions matching TRBD2. The CDR3 is made up of 15 amino acids. Trimming removed 0 bases from V and 2 bases from J; junction bases left unmatched: 6. Per the germline V gene, CDR1 is DFQATT and CDR2 is SNEGSKA (reference sequence). The CDR3 DNA reads TGCAGTGCTAGAGATTGGGTAGCGGGGACCTACGAGCAGTACTTC. This sequence encodes CSARDWVAGTYEQYF.

The CDR3 DNA reads TGTGCCAGCAGCCTTACCCGACAGGTCTTCGAGCAGTACTTC. Protein product: CASSLTRQVFEQYF. The rearrangement uses TRBV27 and TRBJ2-7, with a weak D call TRBD1 (6 bases). V was cut by 6 bases and J by 6 bases, with 18 bases left in between. Germline V lookup: CDR1 MNHEY, CDR2 SMNVEV (reference sequence). The CDR3 runs to 14 residues.

CDR3 loop: CASSFLRARSGTEAFF. CDR3 in DNA: TGTGCCAGCAGTTTTTTAAGGGCTCGTAGCGGCACTGAAGCTTTCTTT. This chain links TRBV12-3 or TRBV12-4 with TRBJ1-1; D remains unclear. V lost 3 bases and J lost 4, with 18 bases in between. CDR3 length equals 16 residues.

This chain joins TRBV11-2 and TRBJ2-1; tentative D call: TRBD2 (7 bases). Germline assignment: CDR1 SGHAT and CDR2 FQNNGV. CDR3 size: 15 residues. Trimming took 5 bases from V and 0 from J, leaving 11 bases between them. The CDR3 DNA reads as TGTGCCAGCAGCCGGGGGGCGAGCTCCTACAATGAGCAGTTCTTC. This translates into CASSRGASSYNEQFF. Complete variable domain (other parts from reference TRBV11-2 and TRBJ2-1): EAGVAQSPRYKIIEKRQSVAFWCNPISGHATLYWYQQILGQGPKLLIQFQNNGVVDDSQLPKDRFSAERLKGVDSTLKIQPAKLEDSAVYLCASSRGASSYNEQFFGPGTRLTVL.